Listed below are T cell receptor beta chains from one sample, sequenced in a study of T-cell memory formation after mild COVID-19. TCRdb reprocessed the 5' RACE reads with MiXCR, giving one entry per CDR3 protein. Of hundreds of thousands of distinct CDR3 sequences listed, more than 15% are singletons. Sequencing used PBMCs or a T cell subset sorted from them (not recorded which). Every receptor here comes from an adult woman who had mild COVID-19 (a few samples of this study predate the infection). Cell type and time point are not known. The CDR3 runs from the conserved cysteine through the conserved F or W. The D gene is left open where the match is weak. The listing skips clone size in some rows; elsewhere it reads once, few, many or a size class.

TRBJ2-7,12,NA,TRBV10-3,NA,CAISEGGSEQYF,TGTGCCATCAGTGAGGGGGGTTCCGAGCAGTACTTC
TRBJ2-7,13,NA,TRBV27,once,CASSTPASYEQYF,TGTGCCAGCAGTACGCCCGCCTCCTACGAGCAGTACTTC
TRBJ2-2,12,TRBD1,TRBV7-9,NA,CAIGTGAGELFF,TGTGCGATCGGGACAGGCGCCGGGGAGCTGTTTTTT
TRBJ2-1,15,NA,TRBV24-1,few,CATRGPGAPYNEQFF,TGTGCCACCAGGGGTCCGGGGGCGCCCTACAATGAGCAGTTCTTC
TRBJ1-2,11,NA,TRBV24-1,few,CATSDSVGYTF,TGTGCCACCAGTGATTCGGTTGGCTACACCTTC
TRBJ2-7,11,NA,TRBV2,few,CASRKVWEQYF,TGTGCCAGCAGGAAAGTTTGGGAGCAGTACTTC
TRBJ2-7,11,NA,TRBV30,few,CAWMGFGEQYF,TGTGCCTGGATGGGGTTTGGCGAGCAGTACTTC
TRBJ2-7,13,NA,TRBV13,NA,CASSSGQQYEQYF,TGTGCCAGCAGCTCAGGACAGCAGTACGAGCAGTACTTC
TRBJ2-7,16,TRBD2,TRBV5-6,few,CASSLGLAGFSYEQYF,TGTGCCAGCAGCTTGGGACTAGCGGGGTTCTCCTACGAGCAGTACTTC
TRBJ2-1,16,NA,TRBV5-6,few,CASSLAGGLGDNEQFF,TGTGCCAGCAGCTTGGCCGGTGGTCTCGGCGACAATGAGCAGTTCTTC
TRBJ1-1,15,NA,TRBV29-1,many,CSVGRGRVPNTEAFF,TGCAGCGTTGGGCGGGGGCGAGTTCCGAACACTGAAGCTTTCTTT
TRBJ1-5,15,NA,TRBV19,NA,CASSIIGGWDQPQHF,TGTGCCAGTAGTATTATAGGCGGATGGGATCAGCCCCAGCATTTT
TRBJ1-1,13,NA,TRBV6-2/TRBV6-3,few,CASEVSMNTEAFF,TGTGCCAGCGAGGTCTCCATGAACACTGAAGCTTTCTTT
TRBJ2-3,17,TRBD2,TRBV5-4,NA,CASSPRLAPTRTDTQYF,TGTGCCAGCAGCCCACGACTAGCTCCAACTCGCACAGATACGCAGTATTTT
TRBJ2-7,17,NA,TRBV15,few,CATSREFPLPNSYEQYF,TGTGCCACCAGCAGAGAATTTCCGCTACCCAACTCCTACGAGCAGTACTTC
TRBJ1-4,17,NA,TRBV20-1,once,CSAREAGYPATNEKLFF,TGCAGTGCTAGAGAGGCAGGATACCCCGCAACTAATGAAAAACTGTTTTTT
TRBJ2-7,15,NA,TRBV7-9,NA,CASSYTAGSLYEQYF,TGTGCCAGCAGCTACACGGCAGGCTCTCTCTACGAGCAGTACTTC
TRBJ2-1,15,NA,TRBV12-3/TRBV12-4,once,CASSIWTPAGNEQFF,TGTGCCAGTAGCATATGGACTCCCGCGGGGAATGAGCAGTTCTTC
TRBJ2-5,16,NA,TRBV11-2,NA,CASSLVWDTSQETQYF,TGTGCCAGCAGCTTAGTCTGGGACACAAGCCAAGAGACCCAGTACTTC
TRBJ2-3,14,NA,TRBV7-2,few,CASSFFLATDTQYF,TGTGCCAGCAGCTTTTTCCTAGCCACAGATACGCAGTATTTT
TRBJ1-1,18,TRBD1,TRBV4-1,few,CASSQGRQGRLMFTEAFF,TGCGCCAGCAGCCAAGGGAGACAGGGGAGGTTGATGTTCACTGAAGCTTTCTTT
TRBJ2-3,15,NA,TRBV7-9,NA,CASSPAVAGTDTQYF,TGTGCCAGCAGCCCGGCGGTGGCGGGCACAGATACGCAGTATTTT
TRBJ1-1,12,NA,TRBV6-5,NA,CASRPGGAEAFF,TGTGCCAGCAGACCCGGGGGGGCTGAAGCTTTCTTT
TRBJ2-1,13,TRBD2,TRBV20-1,NA,CSARGLEGNEQFF,TGCAGTGCTAGGGGACTAGAAGGGAATGAGCAGTTCTTC
TRBJ2-4,15,NA,TRBV7-3,NA,CASSPGGRKGDIQYF,TGTGCCAGCAGCCCCGGTGGTCGGAAGGGGGACATTCAGTACTTC
TRBJ1-4,13,NA,TRBV11-2,NA,CASSLDPREKLFF,TGTGCCAGCAGCTTGGATCCTAGGGAAAAACTGTTTTTT
TRBJ2-3,15,NA,TRBV28,many,CASNPPSVLTDTQYF,TGTGCCAGCAACCCTCCTAGCGTACTCACAGATACGCAGTATTTT
TRBJ1-2,15,NA,TRBV7-6,NA,CASSPQRGANYGYTF,TGTGCCAGCAGCCCCCAACGGGGAGCTAACTATGGCTACACCTTC
TRBJ2-7,15,TRBD2,TRBV7-9,NA,CASSPPGTSGYEQYF,TGTGCCAGCAGCCCGCCTGGGACTAGCGGATACGAGCAGTACTTC
TRBJ2-1,16,NA,TRBV5-1,NA,CASSSLEGAGADEQFF,TGCGCCAGCAGCTCCCTCGAAGGGGCGGGGGCGGATGAGCAGTTCTTC
TRBJ2-3,15,NA,TRBV19,NA,CASSSRDSFTDTQYF,TGTGCCAGTAGTAGCAGGGACTCGTTCACAGATACGCAGTATTTT
TRBJ1-6,13,TRBD1,TRBV20-1,NA,CSARDRGSISLHF,TGCAGTGCTCGGGACAGGGGCTCTATCTCCCTCCACTTT
TRBJ2-7,17,NA,TRBV12-3/TRBV12-4,once,CASSLSGARQGRMKQYF,TGTGCCAGCAGTTTATCGGGAGCCAGGCAGGGGAGGATGAAGCAGTACTTC
TRBJ2-7,16,NA,TRBV2,NA,CASSEGSSGGGYEQYF,TGTGCCAGCAGTGAAGGGTCGTCAGGCGGTGGGTACGAGCAGTACTTC
TRBJ1-1,15,NA,TRBV2,NA,CASREQGGRASGAFF,TGTGCCAGCAGAGAACAAGGGGGTCGGGCCTCTGGAGCTTTCTTT
TRBJ1-1,14,TRBD1,TRBV29-1,few,CSANRDRGNTEAFF,TGCAGCGCGAACCGGGACAGGGGTAACACTGAAGCTTTCTTT
TRBJ1-2,16,NA,TRBV5-1,NA,CASSPGTASSNYGYTF,TGCGCCAGCAGCCCCGGGACGGCCTCTTCTAACTATGGCTACACCTTC
TRBJ1-2,13,NA,TRBV5-6,NA,CASSLNRDYGYTF,TGTGCCAGCAGCTTGAACAGGGACTATGGCTACACCTTC
TRBJ2-1,18,TRBD2,TRBV5-1,NA,CASSFLAGGPSSYNEQFF,TGCGCCAGCAGTTTCCTAGCGGGAGGCCCGAGCTCCTACAATGAGCAGTTCTTC
TRBJ1-2,14,TRBD1,TRBV5-1,few,CASSAGQGARGYTF,TGCGCCAGCAGCGCAGGACAGGGGGCTCGTGGCTACACCTTC
TRBJ1-1,16,TRBD1,TRBV6-6,few,CASSIPGQGVNTEAFF,TGTGCCAGCAGTATACCGGGACAGGGAGTCAACACTGAAGCTTTCTTT
TRBJ2-1,15,TRBD2,TRBV19,NA,CASSFTSGTSNEQFF,TGTGCCAGTAGTTTCACTAGCGGAACCTCCAATGAGCAGTTCTTC